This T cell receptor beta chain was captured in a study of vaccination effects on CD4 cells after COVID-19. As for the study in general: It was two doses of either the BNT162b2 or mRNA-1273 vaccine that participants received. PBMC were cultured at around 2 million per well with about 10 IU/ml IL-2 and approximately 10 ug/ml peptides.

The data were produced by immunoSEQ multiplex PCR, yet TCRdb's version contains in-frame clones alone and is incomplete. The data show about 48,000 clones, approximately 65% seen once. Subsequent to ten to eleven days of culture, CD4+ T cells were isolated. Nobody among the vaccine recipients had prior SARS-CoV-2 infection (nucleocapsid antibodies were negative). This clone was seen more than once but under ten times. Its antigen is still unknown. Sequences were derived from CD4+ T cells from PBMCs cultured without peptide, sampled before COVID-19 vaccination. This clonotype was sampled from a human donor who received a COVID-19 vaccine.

The CDR3 is CASSKGWLEDEQFF. CDR3 bases: TGTGCCAGCAGCAAGGGGTGGTTGGAGGATGAGCAGTTCTTC. The chain links TRBV7-9 to TRBJ2-1; D might be TRBD1 or TRBD2, each matching 5 bases. The CDR3 has 14 residues. The V end was cut by 5 bases, the J end by 8 bases, with 16 bases between. Germline CDR1 and CDR2: SEHNR and FQNEAQ (reference sequence).